This passage covers 30 T cell receptor beta chains from one sample sequenced in a study of spatial heterogeneity in lung cancer (dated by TCRdb to between 2018 and 2020). The sample's time point label, decoded: sample taken at primary tumor resection. Whole RNA extracted from tumor and nontumor lung tissue, or from cryopreserved PBMC samples, was used for TCR sequencing without cell sorting. Libraries were prepared through 5' RACE. Sequencer: NextSeq 500. In-frame beta chains were kept once TCRdb had trimmed the public reads at Q25 with fastp and called clones with MiXCR. Each entry merges the rows of one CDR3 protein and shows their most common DNA and genes. Recorded for this sample are around 4,100 distinct CDR3 sequences; about 55% of them occurred a single time. The ten largest clones represent 70% to 80% of the sample. The sequencing here drew on PBMCs, taken at surgery. The receptors come from a female donor with early-stage non-small cell lung cancer.

Points on this clonotype: This beta chain is an unintended read in a library built for alpha chains; its size means little. The chain couples TRBV6-4 to TRBJ2-1; TRBD2 matches at 8 bases. The trim removed 5 bases at V and 8 bases at J, leaving 14 bases unmatched. Germline CDR1 and CDR2: MRHNA and SNTAGT. This CDR3 comprises 16 residues. The DNA for the CDR3 is TGTGCCAGCAGTCCCCGAGCGGGGGCACCCTGGGATGAGCAGTTCTTC. Its protein product is CASSPRAGAPWDEQFF.

Of note for this clonotype: This beta chain came through as a stray read in a library set up for alpha chains, and its size says little. V usage is TRBV4-2 and J usage is TRBJ1-5; tentatively, D is TRBD1 (5 bases). CDR3 length equals 16 residues. CDR1 is LGHNA and CDR2 is YNFKEQ in the germline V gene. The germline V and J ends were trimmed by 2 bases and 3 bases, with 14 bases remaining between them. As DNA, the CDR3 is TGTGCCAGCAGCCAATTGGCATGGGACGACAATCAGCCCCAGCATTTT. It is translated as CASSQLAWDDNQPQHF.

About this clonotype: Germline and junction disagree at one end, which may indicate a read error. This beta chain is an off-target read within a library intended for alpha chains, so its frequency means little. The gene calls are TRBV7-2 and TRBJ2-1; D unresolved. Per the germline V gene, CDR1 is SGHTA and CDR2 is FQGNSA. This CDR3 has 12 amino acids. The CDR3 here is CASRLVVNEQFF. Written as DNA, the CDR3 is TGTGCCAGCAGGTTAGTAGTCAATGAGCAGTTCTTC.

Concerning this clonotype: This beta chain came through as a stray read in a library set up for alpha chains, and its size says little. V gene TRBV6-2 or TRBV6-3 combines with J gene TRBJ2-7, with 8 bases fitting TRBD1. CDR1 and CDR2 (germline): MNHEY, SVGEGT. There are 13 residues in the CDR3. Unmatched junction bases numbered 2, after V lost 2 bases and J lost 5 bases. The CDR3 loop reads CASSYAGGHEQYF. The CDR3 coding sequence is TGTGCCAGCAGTTACGCAGGGGGCCACGAGCAGTACTTC.

This clonotype has more than one count but fewer than ten. This beta chain appears as a stray read in a library generated for alpha chains; its size is not informative. The chain recombines TRBV25-1 with TRBJ2-1, with D possibly being TRBD1 (5 bases). The CDR3 is 16 amino acids. Germline V gene data show CDR1 as MGHDK and CDR2 as SYGVNS. The V and J ends lost 2 bases and 4 bases respectively, with 15 bases between them. The CDR3 spells CASSEKGRETYNEQFF. In DNA form, the CDR3 reads TGTGCCAGCAGTGAAAAGGGGCGTGAGACTTACAATGAGCAGTTCTTC.

Details on this clonotype: Being off target in a library aimed at alpha chains, this beta chain has a size of little meaning. CDR3 in amino acids: CATLGLAGVSSYNEQFF. Here the CDR3 DNA reads TGTGCCACCCTAGGACTAGCGGGGGTTAGCTCCTACAATGAGCAGTTCTTC. The chain recombines TRBV6-5 with TRBJ2-1; 13 bases match TRBD2. Germline CDR1 reads MNHEY; CDR2 reads SVGAGI. V shed 10 bases and J 0 bases; nucleotides not matched to a gene: 9. The CDR3 is made up of 17 amino acids.

Concerning this clonotype itself: The size of this beta chain means little, since it is a stray read in a library made for alpha chains. In DNA form, the CDR3 reads TGTGCCAGCAGTCCGGGAGACAGAACTACCGAGCAGTACTTC. Protein: CASSPGDRTTEQYF. This chain uses TRBV27 with TRBJ2-7; maybe TRBD2 (6 bases). V shed 5 bases and J shed 6 bases, with 17 bases lying between them. Germline-derived CDR1 and CDR2 are MNHEY and SMNVEV (reference sequence). The CDR3 is made up of 14 amino acids.

A note on this clonotype: For a library built for alpha chains, this beta chain is a stray read; little rests on its size. The chain recombines TRBV29-1 with TRBJ1-1; 8 bases align to TRBD1. Germline V gene data show CDR1 as SQVTM and CDR2 as ANQGSEA. V was pared by 3 bases and J by 4 bases, with 7 bases of the junction left unmatched. CDR3 length equals 14 residues. CDR3 protein: CSVDRTGSGTEAFF. CDR3 DNA sequence: TGCAGCGTTGATAGGACAGGGTCGGGCACTGAAGCTTTCTTT.

Points on this clonotype: This beta chain is off target for a library built for alpha chains, so its abundance means little. The V gene is TRBV28, the J gene TRBJ2-7; the D gene is possibly TRBD2 (5 bases). Trimming stripped 3 bases from V and 7 bases from J, with 16 bases between. Germline CDR1 MDHEN, CDR2 SYDVKM. The CDR3 consists of 14 residues. CDR3 nucleotide sequence: TGTGCCAGCAGTTTGGAGGTGGCCCCTCGAGAGCAGTACGTC. It encodes CASSLEVAPREQYV.

This clonotype turned up a few times. This beta chain was picked up by a library intended for alpha chains and is off target, so its count carries little meaning. The chain employs TRBV5-4 and TRBJ1-1; no reliable D call. Germline-derived CDR1 and CDR2 are SGHNT and YYREEE (reference sequence). Deletions cut 4 bases from V and 1 base from J, with 11 bases between. This CDR3 is built from 14 residues. In DNA form, the CDR3 reads TGTGCCAGCAGCCCCTCGCAAGCGAACACTGAAGCTTTCTTT. Translation: CASSPSQANTEAFF.

Of note for this clonotype: This beta chain slipped into a library made for alpha chains as a stray read, so its size is not meaningful. The V and J genes are TRBV14 and TRBJ2-3; perhaps TRBD2 as D (5 bases). Germline CDR1 is SGHDN and CDR2 is FVKESK. The CDR3 loop spans 14 amino acids. Trimming left V 4 bases short and J 1 base short, with 9 bases between. CDR3 region: CASSPIGGTDTQYF. Written as DNA, the CDR3 is TGTGCCAGCAGCCCAATCGGGGGCACAGATACGCAGTATTTT.

This clonotype is hyperexpanded (1% or more) in the sample. This beta chain lies outside the target of a library built for alpha chains; its clone size means little. The chain carries TRBV13 and TRBJ2-1; TRBD2 matches at 8 bases. Trimming removed 3 bases from V and 8 bases from J; junction bases left unmatched: 9. Germline V gene sequence: CDR1 PRHDT, CDR2 FYEKMQ (reference sequence). The length of the CDR3 is 15 residues. In DNA form, the CDR3 reads TGTGCCAGCAGCTTCACCGGGGGGGCCGGGGATGAGCAGTTCTTC. It codes for CASSFTGGAGDEQFF.

Concerning this clonotype: The library was prepared for alpha chains; this beta chain is a stray read, so its frequency means little. The V gene is TRBV20-1, the J gene TRBJ2-1; D remains unclear. In germline, CDR1 is DFQATT, CDR2 SNEGSKA (reference sequence). V shed 0 bases and J shed 4 bases, with 7 bases lying between them. The CDR3 sequence is 13 residues long. CDR3 amino acids: CSARDIGYNEQFF. CDR3 in DNA: TGCAGTGCTAGAGATATCGGATACAATGAGCAGTTCTTC.

Concerning this clonotype: Within a library made for alpha chains, this beta chain is off target, and its count is uninformative. The V gene is TRBV29-1, the J gene TRBJ2-5, with a weak D call TRBD2 (5 bases). The CDR3 length is 13 residues. CDR1 is SQVTM and CDR2 is ANQGSEA in the germline V gene. V lost 5 bases and J 2 bases, leaving 12 bases between the germline ends. CDR3 coding DNA: TGCAGCGTTCAAGCGGCAAGTCAAGAGACCCAGTACTTC. Encoded protein: CSVQAASQETQYF.

Notes on this clonotype: This beta chain turned up in a library designed for alpha chains; as an off-target read, its abundance says little. The chain links TRBV29-1 to TRBJ2-5; weak D call: TRBD2 (5 bases). Germline V gene lookup returns CDR1 SQVTM and CDR2 ANQGSEA. Trimming left V 4 bases short and J 2 bases short, with 8 bases between. The CDR3 extends over 12 amino acids. CDR3 in amino acids: CSVGRGQETQYF. The CDR3 DNA reads TGCAGCGTTGGACGGGGACAAGAGACCCAGTACTTC. Variable domain in full (rest from reference TRBV29-1 and TRBJ2-5): SAVISQKPSRDICQRGTSLTIQCQVDSQVTMMFWYRQQPGQSLTLIATANQGSEATYESGFVIDKFPISRPNLTFSTLTVSNMSPEDSSIYLCSVGRGQETQYFGPGTRLLVL.

Details on this clonotype: This beta chain lies outside the target of a library built for alpha chains; its clone size means little. V gene TRBV7-6 combines with J gene TRBJ2-1; D gene unclear. V lost 3 bases, J lost 4 bases, and 10 bases lay in between. This CDR3 comprises 14 residues. Per the germline V gene, CDR1 is SGHVS and CDR2 is FNYEAQ. The CDR3 DNA is TGTGCCAGCAGCTTGTCCGACACTTACAATGAGCAGTTCTTC. This sequence encodes CASSLSDTYNEQFF.

This clonotype was recorded a few times. This beta chain is an off-target read within a library intended for alpha chains, so its frequency means little. The rearrangement links TRBV24-1 to TRBJ2-3, with 7 bases lining up with TRBD2. There are 12 residues in the CDR3. Germline lookup yields CDR1 KGHDR and CDR2 SFDVKD. V lost 9 bases and J lost 3; bases outside the gene matches: 2. This chain's CDR3 is CATGGLTDTQYF. The DNA of the CDR3 is TGTGCCACCGGGGGACTAACAGATACGCAGTATTTT.

Points on this clonotype: A library made for alpha chains picked up this beta chain off target, so its size means little. The V call is TRBV28, the J call TRBJ2-6; D is ambiguous. Per germline, CDR1 MDHEN and CDR2 SYDVKM. Trimming removed 6 bases at V and 1 base at J, with 4 bases between. This CDR3 is 13 amino acids long. CDR3 loop: CASRLSGANVLTF. The CDR3 DNA is TGTGCCAGCAGGCTTTCTGGGGCCAACGTCCTGACTTTC.

There are a few counts of this clonotype. This beta chain is an off-target read within a library intended for alpha chains, so its frequency means little. The rearrangement uses TRBV7-7 and TRBJ2-1; 9 bases fit TRBD2. The CDR3 sequence is 14 residues long. The germline V gene has CDR1 SSHAT and CDR2 FNYEAQ (reference sequence). After removal of 4 bases from V and 8 bases from J, the junction contained 6 bases not matched to a gene. The CDR3 nucleotides are TGTGCCAGCAGCTGGAGCGGGAGGAGCGATGAGCAGTTCTTC. Protein product: CASSWSGRSDEQFF.

A remark on this clonotype: Within a library made for alpha chains, this beta chain is off target, and its count is uninformative. The chain's CDR3 is CASSLGQLNEKLFF. The CDR3 region has the DNA TGTGCCAGCAGCTTAGGACAGCTTAATGAAAAACTGTTTTTT. The rearrangement links TRBV7-2 to TRBJ1-4, with D possibly being TRBD1 (5 bases). CDR1 SGHTA and CDR2 FQGNSA come from the germline V gene. The CDR3 has 14 residues. Trimming removed 1 base from V and 4 bases from J, with 7 bases in between.

Concerning this clonotype itself: This beta chain lies outside the target of a library built for alpha chains; its clone size means little. This chain connects TRBV20-1 to TRBJ2-7; 10 bases are shared with TRBD2. V lost 0 bases and J lost 2; bases outside the gene matches: 7. In germline, CDR1 is DFQATT, CDR2 SNEGSKA (reference sequence). This CDR3 has 16 residues. CDR3 protein: CSARDLASGRAYEQYF. In DNA form, the CDR3 reads TGCAGTGCTAGAGATCTGGCTAGCGGGAGAGCCTACGAGCAGTACTTC.

About this clonotype: With the library built for alpha chains, this beta chain is off target and its frequency is not meaningful. The V call is TRBV3-1, the J call TRBJ2-2; 7 nucleotides agree with TRBD1. With V trimmed by 3 bases and J by 1 base, 2 bases remained unmatched. The CDR3 extends over 15 amino acids. Germline V CDR1 and CDR2: LGHDT, YNNKEL (reference sequence). For the CDR3, the DNA is TGTGCCAGCAGCCAGCGACAGGGGAACACCGGGGAGCTGTTTTTT. Translation gives CASSQRQGNTGELFF.

A note on this clonotype: This beta chain slipped into a library made for alpha chains as a stray read, so its size is not meaningful. This CDR3 reads CASGWGPIKDSYEQYF. CDR3 sequence (DNA): TGTGCCAGCGGGTGGGGCCCTATTAAAGATTCCTACGAGCAGTACTTC. This chain joins TRBV2 and TRBJ2-7, with a weak D call TRBD1 (5 bases). From germline, CDR1 is SNHLY and CDR2 FYNNEI. This CDR3 region has 16 residues. The germline V and J ends were trimmed by 8 bases and 1 base, with 21 bases remaining between them.

This clonotype was seen a handful of times. Because this beta chain is a stray read in a library intended to capture alpha chains, its abundance should not be given much weight. V usage is TRBV23-1 and J usage is TRBJ2-7, with D possibly matching TRBD1 (5 bases). TRBV23-1 is labeled an ORF, and its function is uncertain. The CDR3 spans 19 residues. Trimming removed 5 bases at V and 2 bases at J, with 28 bases between. CDR3 in DNA: TGCGCCAGCAGTATATTCTTGGACACGTCAACTCTTTTCCCCTACGAGCAGTACTTC. Translating it yields CASSIFLDTSTLFPYEQYF.

This clonotype was counted between two and nine times. A library prepared for alpha chains yielded this beta chain as an off-target read; its size is of little meaning. The rearrangement links TRBV27 to TRBJ2-2; D may be TRBD1 (5 bases). The germline V gene encodes CDR1 MNHEY and CDR2 SMNVEV (reference sequence). The V end was cut by 5 bases, the J end by 5 bases, with 15 bases between. The CDR3 sequence is 15 residues long. As DNA, the CDR3 is TGTGCCAGCAGTCCCCTCGACAGTACGACCGGGGAGCTGTTTTTT. This translates into CASSPLDSTTGELFF.

On this clonotype itself: This beta chain represents an off-target read in a library built for alpha chains; its size is of limited meaning. The chain uses TRBV6-2 or TRBV6-3 and TRBJ2-3, with D perhaps TRBD1 (5 bases). The CDR3 consists of 14 residues. From germline, CDR1 is MNHEY and CDR2 SVGEGT. V gave up 7 bases and J gave up 6 bases, with 17 bases separating them. The CDR3 DNA sequence: TGTGCCAGCACTGGAACAGGAATTGCGGATACGCAGTATTTT. It specifies CASTGTGIADTQYF.

As concerns this clonotype: This beta chain is a stray sequence in a library constructed for alpha chains; its clone size is not meaningful. The chain uses TRBV7-2 and TRBJ1-1, with D maybe TRBD1 (6 bases). Per the germline V gene, CDR1 is SGHTA and CDR2 is FQGNSA. This CDR3 spans 14 amino acids. V gave up 5 bases and J gave up 1 base, with 11 bases separating them. The CDR3 DNA sequence: TGTGCCAGCAGCCCGGACAGAGAGAACACTGAAGCTTTCTTT. Encoded protein: CASSPDRENTEAFF.

On this clonotype itself: The library was prepared for alpha chains; this beta chain is a stray read, so its frequency means little. The chain is built from TRBV7-9 and TRBJ2-3; D is undetermined. The germline V gene has CDR1 SEHNR and CDR2 FQNEAQ (reference sequence). The CDR3 is made up of 12 amino acids. With 5 bases removed from V and 4 bases from J, the gap between germline ends came to 7 bases. The CDR3 coding sequence is TGTGCCAGCAGCCCCCAGGCAGATACGCAGTATTTT. As protein: CASSPQADTQYF.

This clonotype was counted a few times. The library was built for alpha chains, so this beta chain is an off-target read and its size means little. V is TRBV7-3 and J is TRBJ2-1; D ambiguous. Germline V lookup: CDR1 SGHTA, CDR2 FQGTGA. The CDR3 contains 15 residues. The germline V and J ends were trimmed by 7 bases and 5 bases, with 18 bases remaining between them. The CDR3 loop reads CASTMDHQPHNEQFF. The CDR3 DNA is TGTGCCAGCACCATGGACCACCAGCCCCACAATGAGCAGTTCTTC.

This clonotype came up a few times. Since the library was made to target alpha chains, this beta chain is a stray read and its abundance is not meaningful. The chain combines TRBV7-9 with TRBJ2-7, with a weak D call TRBD2 (5 bases). Germline-derived CDR1 and CDR2 are SEHNR and FQNEAQ (reference sequence). The V and J ends lost 8 bases and 0 bases respectively, with 5 bases between them. The CDR3 is 11 amino acids. The DNA of the CDR3 is TGTGCCAGCCGGGGCTCCTACGAGCAGTACGTC. Amino acids: CASRGSYEQYV.